This TCR beta chain was retrieved from a study of shared clonotypes between healthy human individuals (dated by TCRdb to about 2020). Context from the whole study: A few men and two women, aged 18 to 49 years, made up the cohort. Per donor, leukapheresis produced somewhere between about 0.85 and 8.9 billion PBMCs. Libraries were prepared and TCR repertoires were sequenced by different laboratories using diverse techniques, in order to increase sequencing depth and limit assay-specific biases. Blood TCR repertoires of 5 or 6 healthy adults were deeply sequenced to estimate repertoire size and the extent of clonotype sharing between individuals.

Results the study describes overall, beyond this receptor: Only blood was sampled, and tissue TCR repertoires likely differ from those in blood. The genetic and exposure-history diversity represented was limited by the small number of donors. Pairwise subsampling indicated that sequencing depth was expected to affect the degree of clonotype sharing among donors.

Healthy HIV-negative adults with no recently reported acute infections or vaccinations were included as donors. All donors were Caucasian adults living in Nashville, Tennessee, USA. For unsorted samples, about 85 million PBMCs were counted and genomic DNA was extracted with the QIAamp DNA Blood Mini kit. Blood was obtained by leukapheresis, after which PBMCs were separated by Ficoll-Histopaque density gradient centrifugation and cryopreserved in liquid nitrogen vapor phase. Using the deep immunoSEQ assay, TCR CDR3 regions were amplified from genomic DNA by multiplex PCR. Extracted genomic DNA from each cell subset was distributed evenly across all wells of several immunoSEQ 96-well plates, and each plate was treated as a replicate. For unsorted PBMC, approximately 0.3 ug of genomic DNA, equivalent to about 30,000 T cell genomes, went into each replicate PCR. Genomic DNA from unsorted PBMC was sequenced over ten immunoSEQ deep assay plates. Purified libraries were measured with a Qubit 3.0 fluorometer, size-checked on a Bioanalyzer 2100, and measured again with the KAPA Library Quantification kit. Every immunoSEQ 96-well plate was sequenced on a separate single-read 150-cycle Illumina NextSeq 550 flow cell. For the original study's pipeline: Because the immunoSEQ output included only junctional sequences and no quality scores, the filtering could not be the same as the filtering used for full-length reads. To assign V/J genes and CDR3, sequences were annotated against IMGT germline references using PyIR, a Python wrapper for IgBLAST v1.9. Reads were removed for weak V/J assignments (E-value above 1e-6), missing CDR3, stop codons, out-of-frame junctions, or ambiguous translated residues. V3J clonotypes were defined as sequences sharing an identical inferred V gene, J gene, and CDR3 amino acid sequence. The percentage overlap between two repertoires was calculated by dividing the number of shared unique clonotypes by the size of the smaller repertoire. Three approaches were used to assess repertoire richness: RTK rarefaction, the Chao1 estimator, and Recon v2.1 estimates of unobserved clonotypes. TCRdb limited this immuneACCESS table to in-frame rearrangements with V and J called. A share of clones is missing; checked studies link under half to unresolved V genes, and the rest is unexplained. D and trimming were read from the DNA, whereas the V and J calls and clone size are those reported in that table. The sample table holds under 600,000 clones, of which about three quarters were seen once. Jointly, the top ten make up approximately 13% of the sample.

Counted from cysteine to phenylalanine, this CDR3 has 14 amino acids. The sequence is cut down to CDR3 DNA, 42 bases in frame from base 1. V loses 3 bases, J loses 8 bases, and the germline ends lie 17 bases apart. The germline V gene yields SGDLS for CDR1 and YYNGEE for CDR2. On this clone itself: Its antigen is still unknown. No much larger clone is present one base from it, and per-base qualities are unavailable.

Sequencing used PBMCs. This TCR was recovered from a woman aged 40 to 49 in good health. Some clones in this sample may be carry-over from other donors' samples. The chain was built from TRBV9 and TRBJ1-2, with the D segment identity uncertain. The CDR3 protein is CASSALTELRGYTF. The DNA sequence is as follows: TGTGCCAGCAGCGCGTTGACGGAGCTACGGGGCTACACCTTC. When the CDR3 is completed using the reference TRBV9 and TRBJ1-2 genes on either side, the full variable domain is DSGVTQTPKHLITATGQRVTLRCSPRSGDLSVYWYQQSLDQGLQFLIQYYNGEERAKGNILERFSAQQFPDLHSELNLSSLELGDSALYFCASSALTELRGYTFGSGTRLTVV.